This TCR beta chain was identified during a study of blood T cell repertoires in COVID-19 (dated by TCRdb to 2020 to 2021). A note on the overall study: Collaborator samples came from the United States, Italy and Spain and covered acute and convalescent phases of COVID-19. The prospective study material was composed of cDNA or gDNA derived from T cells, B-cell-depleted T cells, or PBMCs. The dataset comprised deeply sampled blood TCRbeta repertoires from subjects exposed to, actively infected with, or recovered from COVID-19. The repertoires were made available in a free public database intended to serve as a resource for research on the immune response to SARS-CoV-2. The samples were drawn from the first 160 participants of the ongoing ImmuneRACE study and from 1,254 subjects provided by 6 global collaborators. Sample metadata almost always included a de-identified subject ID, COVID-19 status, age in years and sex. Where HLA class I and class II types were available, the types were taken from metadata supplied by the sample provider, not from assay-based typing. General findings and caveats noted by the study authors: How much clinical and demographic metadata was included differed by source and by participant, and the metadata was provided uncurated.

The immunoSEQ Assay, a bias-controlled multiplex PCR, was used to amplify TCRbeta CDR3 regions from genomic DNA. The published analysis was carried out like this. Within the assay, amplification of reference gene primers was used to estimate how many nucleated cells each sample contained. Sequence reads were collapsed and filtered to measure the absolute abundance of every unique TCRbeta CDR3 rearrangement. For each sample, productive Simpson clonality was calculated as the square root of Simpson's diversity index over productive rearrangements. In its TCRdb copy, this immuneACCESS table keeps in-frame sequences only and misses some clones. Where compared with another copy, unresolved V genes explain less than half of these, and the others have no known cause. V and J calls and clone size are those listed in that table; D and trimming were worked out from the DNA. The sample table contains approximately 300,000 clones; only one count was recorded for 65% to 90% of them. The ten biggest clones cover over 9.5% of the sample.

Regarding this clone: Its binding antigen is unknown. No much larger clonotype is one base removed from it; base qualities were not supplied.

In the prospective study, participants were roughly 18 to 100 years old, resided in fewer than 25 geographic areas of the United States, and were enrolled through a virtual design. To assign participants to cohorts, the prospective study relied on clinical history that participants themselves reported in a screening survey and a study questionnaire. Recovered participants in ImmuneRACE Cohort 3 were defined as having two consecutive negative NP/OP PCR tests, clearance from a healthcare professional, or resolution of symptoms. Each participant in the prospective study had whole blood, serum and a nasopharyngeal or oropharyngeal swab collected by mobile phlebotomists. Additional blood draws and questionnaires over a 2-month period could optionally be provided by prospective study participants. Blood samples from the prospective study were shipped frozen or at room temperature prior to DNA extraction.

Taken from the germline V gene (reference sequence), the CDR1 and CDR2 loops are MNHEY and SMNVEV. V was cut back by 5 bases and J by 6 bases, leaving a gap of 13 bases between them. Taken from cysteine to phenylalanine, the CDR3 has 13 residues. Solely the CDR3 DNA is kept, with 39 bases framed from the first base. The clonotype originates from a woman aged 18-29 years who had recovered from COVID-19. The specimen was PBMCs or T cells enriched from blood (not recorded which). The V and J segments used are TRBV27 and TRBJ1-2, and possibly TRBD1, on 6 matching bases. The DNA reads TGTGCCAGCAGTAGGACCCCAGGGGATGGCTACACCTTC. Translated, it gives CASSRTPGDGYTF.